A single sample is the source of the 11 T cell receptor beta chains below, sequenced in a study of blood T cell repertoires in COVID-19. Measured with immunoSEQ multiplex PCR; TCRdb has only the in-frame clones, and not every one. Counted here are 330,000 or so clones, roughly 90% occurring once; the ten biggest clones make up approximately 3%. Material for sequencing was PBMCs or T cells enriched from blood (not recorded which). Source of these receptors: a woman aged 25 to 39 who had recovered from COVID-19.

The CDR3 coding sequence is TGTGCCAGCAGCTTGGCCTCGTTAGAGACCCAGTACTTC. Amino acid sequence: CASSLASLETQYF. This chain joins TRBV5-8 and TRBJ2-5; D not resolved. The CDR3 has 13 residues. Per germline, CDR1 SGHTS and CDR2 YDEGEE. V lost 0 bases and J 4 bases, leaving 7 bases between the germline ends. The full variable domain, completed using reference TRBV5-8 and TRBJ2-5, is EAGVTQSPTHLIKTRGQQATLRCSPISGHTSVYWYQQALGLGLQFLLWYDEGEERNRGNFPPRFSGRQFPNYSSELNVNALELEDSALYLCASSLASLETQYFGPGTRLLVL.

This rearrangement joins TRBV28 to TRBJ1-2, with D possibly being TRBD1 (5 bases). CDR1 and CDR2 from the germline V gene are MDHEN and SYDVKM. The length of the CDR3 is 17 residues. Trimming removed 7 bases at V and 4 bases at J, with 25 bases between. CDR3: CASTIDGRVLSGYGYTF. CDR3 sequence (DNA): TGTGCCAGCACCATCGATGGCAGGGTGTTAAGTGGCTATGGCTACACCTTC.

The rearrangement joins TRBV6-5 to TRBJ1-2; no reliable D call. The germline gives CDR1 MNHEY, CDR2 SVGAGI. Trimming removed 2 bases from V and 6 bases from J, with 10 bases in between. This CDR3 is built from 13 residues. The CDR3 spells CASSYERVNGYTF. The DNA for the CDR3 is TGTGCCAGCAGTTACGAGAGGGTAAATGGCTACACCTTC.

The chain is built from TRBV28 and TRBJ2-7, with 14 nucleotides matching TRBD2. The CDR3 spans 15 residues. Germline lookup yields CDR1 MDHEN and CDR2 SYDVKM. Germline trimming cut 6 bases from V and 2 bases from J; bases unmatched to any gene: 3. CDR3 loop: CASSGTSGSPYEQYF. CDR3 nucleotides: TGTGCCAGCAGCGGGACTAGCGGGAGCCCCTACGAGCAGTACTTC.

This sequence joins TRBV7-3 and TRBJ1-1; D is undetermined. This CDR3 comprises 13 residues. Trimming shortened V by 2 bases and J by 0 bases, and 4 bases separated the two germline ends. Germline values: CDR1 SGHTA, CDR2 FQGTGA. CDR3 region: CASSLALNTEAFF. CDR3 coding DNA: TGTGCCAGCAGCTTAGCGCTGAACACTGAAGCTTTCTTT.

V usage is TRBV18 and J usage is TRBJ1-4, with D uncertain. Looked up from germline, CDR1 is KGHSH and CDR2 is LQKENI. The length of the CDR3 is 14 residues. V lost 2 bases, J lost 4 bases, and 8 bases lay in between. The CDR3 bases are TGTGCCAGCTCACCATCAGCGGATAATGAAAAACTGTTTTTT. It is translated as CASSPSADNEKLFF. The full variable domain, completed using reference TRBV18 and TRBJ1-4, is NAGVMQNPRHLVRRRGQEARLRCSPMKGHSHVYWYRQLPEEGLKFMVYLQKENIIDESGMPKERFSAEFPKEGPSILRIQQVVRGDSAAYFCASSPSADNEKLFFGSGTQLSVL.

The chain has TRBV5-6 and TRBJ1-1; the D is unclear. The CDR3 extends over 12 amino acids. V lost 5 bases and J lost 4, with 9 bases in between. In germline, CDR1 is SGHDT, CDR2 YYEEEE. The CDR3 region is CASRTGFTEAFF. CDR3 in DNA: TGTGCCAGCAGGACGGGGTTCACTGAAGCTTTCTTT.

The genes are TRBV5-4 and TRBJ2-7, with 9 bases that match TRBD2. V lost 0 bases and J lost 1; bases outside the gene matches: 2. Germline CDR1 and CDR2: SGHNT and YYREEE (reference sequence). There are 15 residues in the CDR3. The DNA for the CDR3 is TGTGCCAGCAGCTTGGTGACTAGCGGTTCCTACGAGCAGTACTTC. It encodes CASSLVTSGSYEQYF.

The chain employs TRBV6-6 and TRBJ2-6; the match to TRBD1 covers 10 bases. The J segment lost 3 bases and the V segment lost 5 bases, leaving 7 bases of the junction unmatched. The germline gives CDR1 MNHNY, CDR2 SVGAGI (reference sequence). The CDR3 extends over 17 amino acids. CDR3: CASSRRQGAGGANVLTF. The DNA of the CDR3 is TGTGCCAGCAGTCGCCGACAGGGGGCGGGTGGGGCCAACGTCCTGACTTTC.

The chain joins TRBV10-3 to TRBJ1-2, with TRBD1 matching over 7 bases. CDR1 is ENHRY and CDR2 is SYGVKD in the germline V gene. Unmatched junction bases numbered 8, after V lost 0 bases and J lost 4 bases. CDR3 length equals 16 residues. The CDR3 loop is CAISESGTALSYGYTF. The CDR3 DNA is TGTGCCATCAGTGAGTCTGGGACAGCACTTAGCTATGGCTACACCTTC.

The rearrangement uses TRBV7-2 and TRBJ2-2, with TRBD1 matching 10 bases. Germline V lookup: CDR1 SGHTA, CDR2 FQGNSA. V lost 2 bases, J lost 4 bases, and 4 bases stayed unmatched. This CDR3 contains 16 residues. CDR3 nucleotide sequence: TGTGCCAGCAGCTTAATGACAGGGGGCACCACCGGGGAGCTGTTTTTT. It codes for CASSLMTGGTTGELFF.